This T cell receptor (beta chain) was recorded in a study of post-analysis software for immune sequencing data. Study context: The study covered relapsing-remitting, secondary progressive and progressive-relapsing courses of multiple sclerosis. Study findings and constraints: Same-batch samples co-clustered strongly by F measure.

This clonotype was detected once. Its antigen is undetermined. This sequence may be a read error, since a much larger clone differs from it by one base. Unique molecular identifiers were carried by the TCR beta cDNA libraries. Between roughly 1 and 10 million T cells gave rise to approximately 520,000 cDNA molecules. TCRdb re-called the PCR reads through MiXCR, storing one row per CDR3 protein. The data contain about 430,000 distinct CDR3 sequences, 30% to 45% of them singletons. The TCR was taken from a girl aged 2-9 years with multiple sclerosis. Sequencing was carried out using blood.

CDR3 nucleotide sequence: TGTGCCAGCAGCTCGGGCGGCCGCAGCGTCACCGTTTATGGCCACACCTTC. Its protein product is CASSSGGRSVTVYGHTF. The chain uses TRBV7-9 and TRBJ1-2; D remains unclear. Germline V gene lookup returns CDR1 SEHNR and CDR2 FQNEAQ (reference sequence). The CDR3 length is 17 residues.